This T cell receptor (beta chain) was found in a study of lung T cells in sarcoidosis with Löfgren's syndrome. TCRdb ran MiXCR on the reads and lists one entry per CDR3 protein. Of about 21,000 distinct CDR3 sequences in the sample, less than 25% were seen once. CDR3 size: 15 residues. CDR1 and CDR2 from the germline V gene are SGHNT and YYREEE (reference sequence). Deletions cut 0 bases from V and 2 bases from J, with 10 bases between. This clonotype was counted a few times. Material: CD4+ T cells from PBMCs. This receptor was taken from a human donor with sarcoidosis (Löfgren's syndrome or another form), or a control subject (not recorded which). This chain uses TRBV5-4 with TRBJ2-3; D is uncertain. This CDR3 is CASSLDRSTTDTQYF. In nucleotides, the CDR3 is TGTGCCAGCAGCTTGGACAGATCGACCACAGATACGCAGTATTTT.